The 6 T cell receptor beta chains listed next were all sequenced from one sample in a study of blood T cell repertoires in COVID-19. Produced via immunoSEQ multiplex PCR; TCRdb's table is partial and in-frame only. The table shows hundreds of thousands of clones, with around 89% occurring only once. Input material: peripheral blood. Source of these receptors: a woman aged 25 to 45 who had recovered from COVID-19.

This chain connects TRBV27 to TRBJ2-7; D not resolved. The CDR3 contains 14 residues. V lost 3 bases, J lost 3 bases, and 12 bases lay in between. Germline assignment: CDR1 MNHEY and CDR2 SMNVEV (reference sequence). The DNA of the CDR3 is TGTGCCAGCAGTTTTCAGTTAGCTAGCTACGAGCAGTACTTC. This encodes CASSFQLASYEQYF.

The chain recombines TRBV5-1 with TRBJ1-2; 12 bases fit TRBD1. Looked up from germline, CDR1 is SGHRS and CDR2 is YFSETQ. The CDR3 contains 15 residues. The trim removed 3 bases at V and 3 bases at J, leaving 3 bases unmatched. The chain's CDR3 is CASSSGQGAHYGYTF. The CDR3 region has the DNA TGCGCCAGCAGCTCGGGACAGGGGGCGCACTATGGCTACACCTTC.

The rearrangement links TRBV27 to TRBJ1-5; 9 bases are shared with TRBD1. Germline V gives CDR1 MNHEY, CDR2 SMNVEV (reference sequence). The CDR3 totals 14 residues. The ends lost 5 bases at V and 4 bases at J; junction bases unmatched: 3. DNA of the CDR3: TGTGCCAGCAGTGTGACAGGGGGAAATCAGCCCCAGCATTTT. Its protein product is CASSVTGGNQPQHF.

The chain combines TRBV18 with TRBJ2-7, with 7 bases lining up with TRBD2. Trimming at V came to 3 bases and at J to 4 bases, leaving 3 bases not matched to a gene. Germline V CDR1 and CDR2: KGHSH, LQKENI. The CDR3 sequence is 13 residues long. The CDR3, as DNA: TGTGCCAGCTCACCGGGCGGGGGTTACGAGCAGTACTTC. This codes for CASSPGGGYEQYF. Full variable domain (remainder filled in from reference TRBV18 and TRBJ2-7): NAGVMQNPRHLVRRRGQEARLRCSPMKGHSHVYWYRQLPEEGLKFMVYLQKENIIDESGMPKERFSAEFPKEGPSILRIQQVVRGDSAAYFCASSPGGGYEQYFGPGTRLTVT.

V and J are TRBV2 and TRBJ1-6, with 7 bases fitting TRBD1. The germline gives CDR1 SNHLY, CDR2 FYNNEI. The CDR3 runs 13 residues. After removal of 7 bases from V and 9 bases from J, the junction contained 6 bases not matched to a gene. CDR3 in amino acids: CASKGQPSSPLHF. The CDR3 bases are TGTGCCAGCAAGGGACAGCCCTCTTCACCCCTCCACTTT.

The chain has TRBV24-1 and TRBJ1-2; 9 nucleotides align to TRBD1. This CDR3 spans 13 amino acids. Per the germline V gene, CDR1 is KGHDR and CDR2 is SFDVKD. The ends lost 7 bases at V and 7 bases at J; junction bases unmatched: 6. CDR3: CATRENRGLGYTF. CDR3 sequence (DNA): TGTGCCACCAGGGAAAACAGGGGGCTTGGCTACACCTTC.